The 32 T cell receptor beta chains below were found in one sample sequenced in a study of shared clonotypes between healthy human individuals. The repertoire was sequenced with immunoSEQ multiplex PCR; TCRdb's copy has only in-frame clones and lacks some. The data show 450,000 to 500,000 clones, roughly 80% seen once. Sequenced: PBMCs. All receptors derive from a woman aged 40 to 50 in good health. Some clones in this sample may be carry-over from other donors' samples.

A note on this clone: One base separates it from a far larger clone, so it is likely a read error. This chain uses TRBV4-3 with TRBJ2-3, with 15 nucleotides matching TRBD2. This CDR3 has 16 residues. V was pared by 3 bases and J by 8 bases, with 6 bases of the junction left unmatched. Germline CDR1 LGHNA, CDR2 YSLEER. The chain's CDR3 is CASSQGLAGGRVTQYF. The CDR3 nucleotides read TGCGCCAGCAGCCAGGGACTAGCGGGGGGACGGGTTACGCAGTATTTT.

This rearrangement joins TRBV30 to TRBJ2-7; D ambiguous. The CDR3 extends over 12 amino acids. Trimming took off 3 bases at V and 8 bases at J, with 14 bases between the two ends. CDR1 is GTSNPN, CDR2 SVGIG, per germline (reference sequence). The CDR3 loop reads CAWSAGSWQQYF. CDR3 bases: TGTGCCTGGAGCGCAGGCAGTTGGCAGCAGTACTTC.

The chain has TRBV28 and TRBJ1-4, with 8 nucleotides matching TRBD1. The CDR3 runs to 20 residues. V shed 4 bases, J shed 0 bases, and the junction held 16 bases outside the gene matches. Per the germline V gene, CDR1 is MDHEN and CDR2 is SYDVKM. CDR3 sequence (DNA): TGTGCCAGCAGTTCACCCTTCGACAGGGGCATTTTGTCAACTAATGAAAAACTGTTTTTT. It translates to CASSSPFDRGILSTNEKLFF.

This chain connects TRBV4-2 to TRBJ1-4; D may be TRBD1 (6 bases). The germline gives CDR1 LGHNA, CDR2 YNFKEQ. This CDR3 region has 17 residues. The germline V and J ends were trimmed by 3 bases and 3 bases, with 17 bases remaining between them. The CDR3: CASSQERTGIANEKLFF. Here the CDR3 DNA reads TGTGCCAGCAGCCAGGAACGCACAGGGATAGCTAATGAAAAACTGTTTTTT.

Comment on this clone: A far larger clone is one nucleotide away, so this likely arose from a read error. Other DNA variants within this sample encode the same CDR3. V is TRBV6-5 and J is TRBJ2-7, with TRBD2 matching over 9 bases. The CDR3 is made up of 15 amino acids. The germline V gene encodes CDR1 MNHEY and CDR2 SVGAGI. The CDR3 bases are TGCGCCAGCAATCCAGCGGGAGGACTGACATACGAGCAGTACTTC. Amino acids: CASNPAGGLTYEQYF.

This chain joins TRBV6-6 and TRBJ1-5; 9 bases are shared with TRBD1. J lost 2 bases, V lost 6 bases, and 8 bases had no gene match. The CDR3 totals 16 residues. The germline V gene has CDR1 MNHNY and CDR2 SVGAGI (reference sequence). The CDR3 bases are TGTGCCAGCAGCCTACAGGGGGCGCAAGGCAATCAGCCCCAGCATTTT. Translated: CASSLQGAQGNQPQHF.

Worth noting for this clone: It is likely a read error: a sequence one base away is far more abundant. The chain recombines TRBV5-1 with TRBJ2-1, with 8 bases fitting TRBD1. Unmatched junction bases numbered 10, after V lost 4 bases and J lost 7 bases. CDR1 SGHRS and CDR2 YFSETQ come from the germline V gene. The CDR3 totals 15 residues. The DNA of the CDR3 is TGCGCCAGCAGCCCGCACAGGGGGTATACGAATGAGCAGTTCTTC. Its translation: CASSPHRGYTNEQFF.

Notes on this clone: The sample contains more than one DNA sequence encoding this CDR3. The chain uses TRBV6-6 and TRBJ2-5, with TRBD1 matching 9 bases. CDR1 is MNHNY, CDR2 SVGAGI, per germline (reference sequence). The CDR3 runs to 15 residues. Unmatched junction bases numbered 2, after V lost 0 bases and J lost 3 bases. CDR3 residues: CASSYSRQGEETQYF. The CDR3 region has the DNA TGTGCCAGCAGTTACTCCCGACAGGGGGAAGAGACCCAGTACTTC.

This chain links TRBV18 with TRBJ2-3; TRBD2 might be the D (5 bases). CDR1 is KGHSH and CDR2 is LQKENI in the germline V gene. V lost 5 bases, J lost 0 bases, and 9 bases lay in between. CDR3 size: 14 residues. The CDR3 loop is CASSVATSTDTQYF. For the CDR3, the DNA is TGTGCCAGCTCAGTAGCGACAAGCACAGATACGCAGTATTTT.

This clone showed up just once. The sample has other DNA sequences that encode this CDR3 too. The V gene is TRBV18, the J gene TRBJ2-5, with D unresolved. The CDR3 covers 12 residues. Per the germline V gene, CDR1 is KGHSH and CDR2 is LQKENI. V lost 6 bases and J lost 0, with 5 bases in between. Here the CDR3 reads CASSEYQETQYF. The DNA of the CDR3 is TGTGCCAGCTCCGAGTACCAAGAGACCCAGTACTTC. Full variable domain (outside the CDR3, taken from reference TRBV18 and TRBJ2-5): NAGVMQNPRHLVRRRGQEARLRCSPMKGHSHVYWYRQLPEEGLKFMVYLQKENIIDESGMPKERFSAEFPKEGPSILRIQQVVRGDSAAYFCASSEYQETQYFGPGTRLLVL.

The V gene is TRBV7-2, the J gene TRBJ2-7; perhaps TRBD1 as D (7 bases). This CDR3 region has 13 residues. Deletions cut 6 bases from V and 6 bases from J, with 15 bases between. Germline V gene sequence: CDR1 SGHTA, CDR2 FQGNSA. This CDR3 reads CASSGTPGGEQYF. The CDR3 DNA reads TGTGCCAGCAGTGGGACTCCAGGGGGCGAGCAGTACTTC.

The CDR3 loop is CASSLALAGGDTQYF. DNA of the CDR3: TGTGCCAGCAGCTTAGCACTAGCGGGTGGGGATACGCAGTATTTT. The chain links TRBV11-2 to TRBJ2-3, with 9 bases fitting TRBD2. The germline gives CDR1 SGHAT, CDR2 FQNNGV. J gave up 6 bases and V 1 base, and 5 bases lay outside the gene matches. There are 15 residues in the CDR3.

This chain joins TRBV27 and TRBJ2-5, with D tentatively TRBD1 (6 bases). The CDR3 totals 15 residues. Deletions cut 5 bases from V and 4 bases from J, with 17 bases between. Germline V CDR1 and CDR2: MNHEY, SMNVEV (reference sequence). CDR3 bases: TGTGCCAGCAGTCCTACGACAGGCGACTTAGAGACCCAGTACTTC. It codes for CASSPTTGDLETQYF.

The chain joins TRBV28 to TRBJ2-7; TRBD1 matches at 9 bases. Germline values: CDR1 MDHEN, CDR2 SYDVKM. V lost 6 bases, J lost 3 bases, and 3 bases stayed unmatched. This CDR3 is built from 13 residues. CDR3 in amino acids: CASRGTGRYEQYF. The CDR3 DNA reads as TGTGCCAGCAGAGGGACAGGGCGCTACGAGCAGTACTTC.

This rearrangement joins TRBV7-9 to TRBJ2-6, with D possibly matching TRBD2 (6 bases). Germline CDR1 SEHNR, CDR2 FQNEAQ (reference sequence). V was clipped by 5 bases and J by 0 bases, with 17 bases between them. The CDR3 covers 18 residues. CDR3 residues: CASSLRGGTRSGANVLTF. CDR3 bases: TGTGCCAGCAGCCTACGTGGGGGGACCCGCTCTGGGGCCAACGTCCTGACTTTC.

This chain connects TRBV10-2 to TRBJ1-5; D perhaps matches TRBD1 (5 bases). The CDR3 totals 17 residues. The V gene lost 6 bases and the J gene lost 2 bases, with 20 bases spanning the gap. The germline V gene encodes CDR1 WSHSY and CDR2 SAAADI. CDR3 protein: CASSSDTSSAGNQPQHF. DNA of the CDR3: TGCGCCAGCAGCTCGGACACCTCCTCGGCGGGCAATCAGCCCCAGCATTTT.

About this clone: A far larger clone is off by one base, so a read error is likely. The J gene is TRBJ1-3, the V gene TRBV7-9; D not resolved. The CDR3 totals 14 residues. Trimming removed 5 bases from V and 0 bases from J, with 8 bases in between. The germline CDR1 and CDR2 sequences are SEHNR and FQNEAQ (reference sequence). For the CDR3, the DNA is TGTGCCAGCAGCCTACGACGCTCTGGAAACACCATATATTTT. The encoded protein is CASSLRRSGNTIYF. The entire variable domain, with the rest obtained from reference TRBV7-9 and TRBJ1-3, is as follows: DTGVSQNPRHKITKRGQNVTFRCDPISEHNRLYWYRQTLGQGPEFLTYFQNEAQLEKSRLLSDRFSAERPKGSFSTLEIQRTEQGDSAMYLCASSLRRSGNTIYFGEGSWLTVV.

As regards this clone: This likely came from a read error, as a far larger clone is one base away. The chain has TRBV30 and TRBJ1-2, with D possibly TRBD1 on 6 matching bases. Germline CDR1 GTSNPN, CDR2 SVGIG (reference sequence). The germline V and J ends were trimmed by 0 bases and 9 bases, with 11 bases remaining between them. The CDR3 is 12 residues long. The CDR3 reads CAWSVGGYSYTF. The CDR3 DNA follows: TGTGCCTGGAGTGTAGGGGGTTATAGCTACACCTTC.

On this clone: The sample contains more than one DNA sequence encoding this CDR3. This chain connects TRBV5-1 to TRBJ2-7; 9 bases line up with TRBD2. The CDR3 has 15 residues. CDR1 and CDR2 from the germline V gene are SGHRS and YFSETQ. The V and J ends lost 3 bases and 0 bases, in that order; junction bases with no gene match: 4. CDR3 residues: CASSSLAGSSYEQYF. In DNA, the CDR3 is TGCGCCAGCAGCTCCCTAGCGGGGAGCTCCTACGAGCAGTACTTC.

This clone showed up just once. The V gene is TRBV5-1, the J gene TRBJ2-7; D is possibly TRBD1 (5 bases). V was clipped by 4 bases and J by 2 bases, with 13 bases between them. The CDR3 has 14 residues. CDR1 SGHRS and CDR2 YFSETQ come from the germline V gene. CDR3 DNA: TGCGCCAGCAGCAGTTCCAGGGTCCCCTACGAGCAGTACTTC. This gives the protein CASSSSRVPYEQYF. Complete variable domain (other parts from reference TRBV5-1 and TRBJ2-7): KAGVTQTPRYLIKTRGQQVTLSCSPISGHRSVSWYQQTPGQGLQFLFEYFSETQRNKGNFPGRFSGRQFSNSRSEMNVSTLELGDSALYLCASSSSRVPYEQYFGPGTRLTVT.

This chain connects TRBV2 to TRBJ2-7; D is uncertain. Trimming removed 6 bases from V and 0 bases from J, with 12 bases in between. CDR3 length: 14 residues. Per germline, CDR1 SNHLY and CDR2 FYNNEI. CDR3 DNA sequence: TGTGCCAGCAGGGCCACAGCAAACTCCTACGAGCAGTACTTC. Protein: CASRATANSYEQYF.

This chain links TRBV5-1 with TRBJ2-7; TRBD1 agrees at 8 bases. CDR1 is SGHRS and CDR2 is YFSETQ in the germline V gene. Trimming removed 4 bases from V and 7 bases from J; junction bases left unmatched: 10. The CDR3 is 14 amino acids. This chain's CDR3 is CASSPRTGTAEQYF. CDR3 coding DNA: TGCGCCAGCAGCCCGAGGACAGGGACCGCAGAGCAGTACTTC.

The CDR3 here is CASSQPGSGRIYNEQFF. The CDR3 DNA is TGTGCCAGCAGCCAACCCGGAAGCGGGAGGATCTACAATGAGCAGTTCTTC. The chain recombines TRBV4-2 with TRBJ2-1; 9 bases map to TRBD2. CDR3 length equals 17 residues. Germline CDR1 is LGHNA and CDR2 is YNFKEQ. V trimming: 2 bases; J trimming: 3 bases; junction bases outside the gene matches: 8.

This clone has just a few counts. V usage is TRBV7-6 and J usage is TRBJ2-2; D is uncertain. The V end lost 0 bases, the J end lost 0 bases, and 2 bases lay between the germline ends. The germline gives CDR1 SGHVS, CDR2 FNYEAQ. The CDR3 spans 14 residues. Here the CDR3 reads CASSLAANTGELFF. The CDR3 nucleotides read TGTGCCAGCAGCTTAGCTGCGAACACCGGGGAGCTGTTTTTT.

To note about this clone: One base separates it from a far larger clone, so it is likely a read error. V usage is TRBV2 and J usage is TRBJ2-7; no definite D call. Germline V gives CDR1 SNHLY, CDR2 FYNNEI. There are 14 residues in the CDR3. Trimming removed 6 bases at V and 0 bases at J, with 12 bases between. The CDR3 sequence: CASRISRSSYEQYF. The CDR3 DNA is TGTGCCAGCAGGATTAGCAGGAGCTCCTACGAGCAGTACTTC. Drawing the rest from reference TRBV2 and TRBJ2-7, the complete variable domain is EPEVTQTPSHQVTQMGQEVILRCVPISNHLYFYWYRQILGQKVEFLVSFYNNEISEKSEIFDDQFSVERPDGSNFTLKIRSTKLEDSAMYFCASRISRSSYEQYFGPGTRLTVT.

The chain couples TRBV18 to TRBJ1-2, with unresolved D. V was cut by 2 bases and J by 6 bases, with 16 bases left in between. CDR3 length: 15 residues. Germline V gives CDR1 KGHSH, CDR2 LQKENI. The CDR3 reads CASSPSQTNIDGYTF. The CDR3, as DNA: TGTGCCAGCTCACCAAGCCAGACAAATATCGATGGCTACACCTTC. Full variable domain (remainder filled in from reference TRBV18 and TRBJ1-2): NAGVMQNPRHLVRRRGQEARLRCSPMKGHSHVYWYRQLPEEGLKFMVYLQKENIIDESGMPKERFSAEFPKEGPSILRIQQVVRGDSAAYFCASSPSQTNIDGYTFGSGTRLTVV.

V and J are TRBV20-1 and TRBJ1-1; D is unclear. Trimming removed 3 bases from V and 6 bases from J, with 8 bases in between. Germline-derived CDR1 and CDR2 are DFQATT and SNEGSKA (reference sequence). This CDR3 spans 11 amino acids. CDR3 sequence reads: CSASIGPEAFF. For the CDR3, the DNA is TGCAGTGCTAGCATAGGCCCTGAAGCTTTCTTT.

The CDR3 coding sequence is TGTGCCAGCAGTTCCGGGACTAGCGGGATCACAGATACGCAGTATTTT. Its translation is CASSSGTSGITDTQYF. The chain combines TRBV5-4 with TRBJ2-3; 13 bases map to TRBD2. V trimming: 5 bases; J trimming: 2 bases; junction bases outside the gene matches: 5. This CDR3 has 16 residues. The V gene's germline CDR1 is SGHNT and CDR2 YYREEE (reference sequence).

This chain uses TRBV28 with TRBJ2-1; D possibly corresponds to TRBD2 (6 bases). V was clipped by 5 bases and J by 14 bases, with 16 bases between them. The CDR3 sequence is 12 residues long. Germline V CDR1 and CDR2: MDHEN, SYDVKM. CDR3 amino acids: CASSPPGTGKFF. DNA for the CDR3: TGTGCCAGCAGTCCTCCCGGGACTGGGAAGTTCTTC.

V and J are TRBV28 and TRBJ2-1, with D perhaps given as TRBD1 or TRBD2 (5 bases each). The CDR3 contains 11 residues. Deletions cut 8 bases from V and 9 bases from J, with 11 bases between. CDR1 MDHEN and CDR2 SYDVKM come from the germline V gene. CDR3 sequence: CASLLGVEQFF. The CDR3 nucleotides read TGTGCCAGCTTGTTGGGGGTTGAGCAGTTCTTC.

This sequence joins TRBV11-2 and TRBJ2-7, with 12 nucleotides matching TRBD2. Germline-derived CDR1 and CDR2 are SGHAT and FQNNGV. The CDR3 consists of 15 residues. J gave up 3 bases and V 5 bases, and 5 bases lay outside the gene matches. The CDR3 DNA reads TGTGCCAGCAGCGAAGGGACTAGCGGGTTCTACGAGCAGTACTTC. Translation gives CASSEGTSGFYEQYF. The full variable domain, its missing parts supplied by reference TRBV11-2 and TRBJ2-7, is EAGVAQSPRYKIIEKRQSVAFWCNPISGHATLYWYQQILGQGPKLLIQFQNNGVVDDSQLPKDRFSAERLKGVDSTLKIQPAKLEDSAVYLCASSEGTSGFYEQYFGPGTRLTVT.

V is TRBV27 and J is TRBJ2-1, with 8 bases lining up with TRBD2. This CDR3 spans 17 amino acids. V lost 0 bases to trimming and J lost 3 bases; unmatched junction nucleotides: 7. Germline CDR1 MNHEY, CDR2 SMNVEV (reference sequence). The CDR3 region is CASSLSKYSGDYNEQFF. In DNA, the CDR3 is TGTGCCAGCAGTTTATCGAAATATAGCGGGGACTACAATGAGCAGTTCTTC.